This T cell receptor beta chain is drawn from a study of neoadjuvant anti-PD-1 for oral cavity cancer. CDR3 length: 17 amino acids. The ends were cut back, 0 bases at V and 5 bases at J, with 21 bases in the middle. Germline CDR1 SGDLS, CDR2 YYNGEE. Described time point: after neoadjuvant nivolumab, at surgical resection. As for this clone: Antigen unknown.

Study-level findings and limits: TCR analyses covered only a few patients per response group.

Clones were sequenced by immunoSEQ multiplex PCR, and TCRdb holds only the in-frame ones, with some missing. The data contain about 68,000 clones, about 85% of them singletons. The sequenced sample was PBMCs, obtained after nivolumab (anti-PD-1) treatment. The chain employs TRBV9 and TRBJ2-7, with D unresolved. This TCR was sampled from a person between 35 and 79 years old with oral cavity squamous cell carcinoma. CDR3 sequence (DNA): TGTGCCAGCAGCGTAGGGGCCTTAGGAGTAGGAGACAACGAGCAGTACTTC. It specifies CASSVGALGVGDNEQYF.